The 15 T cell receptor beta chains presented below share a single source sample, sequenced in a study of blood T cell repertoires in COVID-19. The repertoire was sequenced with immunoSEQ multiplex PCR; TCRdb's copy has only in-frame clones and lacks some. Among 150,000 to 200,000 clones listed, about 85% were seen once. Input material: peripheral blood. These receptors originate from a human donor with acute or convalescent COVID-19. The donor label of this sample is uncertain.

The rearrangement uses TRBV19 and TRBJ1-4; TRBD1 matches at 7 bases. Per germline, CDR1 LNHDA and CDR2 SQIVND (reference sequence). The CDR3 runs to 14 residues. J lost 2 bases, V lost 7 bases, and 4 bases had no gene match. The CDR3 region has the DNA TGTGCCAGTAACCCGACAGGGACTAATGAAAAACTGTTTTTT. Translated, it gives CASNPTGTNEKLFF.

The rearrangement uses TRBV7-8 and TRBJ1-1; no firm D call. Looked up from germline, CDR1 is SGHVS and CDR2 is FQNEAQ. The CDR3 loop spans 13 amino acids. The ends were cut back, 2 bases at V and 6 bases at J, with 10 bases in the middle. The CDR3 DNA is TGTGCCAGCAGCTTAATGGGAGGTGCTGAAGCTTTCTTT. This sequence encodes CASSLMGGAEAFF.

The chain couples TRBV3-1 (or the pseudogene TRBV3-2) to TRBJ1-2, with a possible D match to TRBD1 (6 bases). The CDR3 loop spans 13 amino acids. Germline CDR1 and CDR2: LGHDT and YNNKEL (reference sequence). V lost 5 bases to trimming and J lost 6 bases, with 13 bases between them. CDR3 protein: CASSGRSGDGYTF. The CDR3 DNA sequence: TGTGCCAGCAGCGGCAGGTCAGGGGATGGCTACACCTTC.

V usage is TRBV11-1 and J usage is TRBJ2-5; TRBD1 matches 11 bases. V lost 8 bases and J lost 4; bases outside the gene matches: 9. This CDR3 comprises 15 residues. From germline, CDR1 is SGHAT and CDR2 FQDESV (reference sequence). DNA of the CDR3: TGTGCCAGCCAAGGGGCAGGGACAGGGGGAGAGACCCAGTACTTC. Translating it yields CASQGAGTGGETQYF.

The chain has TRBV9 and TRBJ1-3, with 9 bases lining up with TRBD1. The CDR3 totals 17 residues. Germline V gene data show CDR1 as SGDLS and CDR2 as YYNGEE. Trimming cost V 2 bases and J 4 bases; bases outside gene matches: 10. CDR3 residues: CASSVHRGQTGGNTIYF. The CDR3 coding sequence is TGTGCCAGCAGCGTTCACAGGGGGCAGACAGGGGGAAACACCATATATTTT. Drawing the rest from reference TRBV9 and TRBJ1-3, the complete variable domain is DSGVTQTPKHLITATGQRVTLRCSPRSGDLSVYWYQQSLDQGLQFLIQYYNGEERAKGNILERFSAQQFPDLHSELNLSSLELGDSALYFCASSVHRGQTGGNTIYFGEGSWLTVV.

The CDR3 DNA sequence: TGCGCCAGCAGACCCCGGGGGGCCGGGGAGCTGTTTTTT. It translates to CASRPRGAGELFF. The rearrangement links TRBV5-1 to TRBJ2-2; TRBD2 agrees at 7 bases. The germline gives CDR1 SGHRS, CDR2 YFSETQ. J was trimmed by 6 bases and V by 5 bases; bases with no gene match: 4. The CDR3 has 13 amino acids.

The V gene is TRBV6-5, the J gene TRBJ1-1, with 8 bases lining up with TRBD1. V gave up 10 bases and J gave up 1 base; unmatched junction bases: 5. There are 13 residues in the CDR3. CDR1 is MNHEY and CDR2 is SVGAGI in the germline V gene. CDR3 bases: TGTGCCACGGGACAGGTCAGGAACACTGAAGCTTTCTTT. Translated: CATGQVRNTEAFF.

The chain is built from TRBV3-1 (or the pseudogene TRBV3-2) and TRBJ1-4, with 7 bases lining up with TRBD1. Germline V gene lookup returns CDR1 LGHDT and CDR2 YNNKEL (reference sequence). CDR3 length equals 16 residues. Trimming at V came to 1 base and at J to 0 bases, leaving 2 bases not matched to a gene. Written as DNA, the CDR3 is TGTGCCAGCAGCCAAGGGACAGGCGCAACTAATGAAAAACTGTTTTTT. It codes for CASSQGTGATNEKLFF.

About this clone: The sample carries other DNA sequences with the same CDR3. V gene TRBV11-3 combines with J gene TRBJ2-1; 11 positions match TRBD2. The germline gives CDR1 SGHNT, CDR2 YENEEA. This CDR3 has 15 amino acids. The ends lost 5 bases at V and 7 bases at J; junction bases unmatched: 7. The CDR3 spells CASSLAGGRGNEQFF. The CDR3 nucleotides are TGTGCCAGCAGCCTAGCGGGGGGAAGGGGGAATGAGCAGTTCTTC.

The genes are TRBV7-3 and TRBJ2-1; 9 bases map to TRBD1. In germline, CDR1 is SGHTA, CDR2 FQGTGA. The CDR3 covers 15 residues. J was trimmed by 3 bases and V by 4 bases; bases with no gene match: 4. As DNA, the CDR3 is TGTGCCAGCAGCTCAGGGACAGGGATCTACAATGAGCAGTTCTTC. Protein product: CASSSGTGIYNEQFF.

In DNA form, the CDR3 reads TGTGCCAGTAGTAACCGGGACAGGGGGCTAAGGCACACTGAAGCTTTCTTT. Translation: CASSNRDRGLRHTEAFF. The gene calls are TRBV19 and TRBJ1-1, with 12 bases identical to TRBD1. The trim removed 4 bases at V and 3 bases at J, leaving 9 bases unmatched. The germline V gene encodes CDR1 LNHDA and CDR2 SQIVND (reference sequence). This CDR3 region has 17 residues.

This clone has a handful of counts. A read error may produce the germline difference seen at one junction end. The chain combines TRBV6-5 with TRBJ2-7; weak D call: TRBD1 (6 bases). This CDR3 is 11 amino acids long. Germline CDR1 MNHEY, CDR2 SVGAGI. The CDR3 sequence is CASSTGYGSDF. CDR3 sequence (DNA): TGTGCCAGCAGTACAGGGTACGGGTCGGACTTC.

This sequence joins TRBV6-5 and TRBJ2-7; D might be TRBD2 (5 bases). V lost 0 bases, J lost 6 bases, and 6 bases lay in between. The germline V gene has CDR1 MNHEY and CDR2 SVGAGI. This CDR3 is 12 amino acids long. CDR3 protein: CASSYSGVEQYF. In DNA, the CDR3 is TGTGCCAGCAGTTACTCCGGGGTCGAGCAGTACTTC.

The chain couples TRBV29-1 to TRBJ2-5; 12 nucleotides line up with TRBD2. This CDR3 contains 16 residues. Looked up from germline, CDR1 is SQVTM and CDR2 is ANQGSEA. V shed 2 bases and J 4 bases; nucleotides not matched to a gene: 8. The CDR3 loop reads CSVERRTSGELETQYF. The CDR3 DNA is TGCAGCGTTGAAAGACGGACTAGCGGGGAGTTAGAGACCCAGTACTTC.

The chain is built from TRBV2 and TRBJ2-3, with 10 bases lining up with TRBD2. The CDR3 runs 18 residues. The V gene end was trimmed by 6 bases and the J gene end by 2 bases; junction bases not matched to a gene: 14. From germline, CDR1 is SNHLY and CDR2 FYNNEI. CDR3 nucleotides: TGTGCCAGCAGGGAAAATTTACTCACTAGCGGGAACACAGATACGCAGTATTTT. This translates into CASRENLLTSGNTDTQYF.